A single sample gave rise to the 24 T cell receptor beta chains below, sequenced in a study of blood T cells in healthy people across ages. The second PCR ran roughly 7 to 11 cycles with a sample-barcoded 5' primer and J-beta primers. TCRdb analysed the 5' RACE reads with MiXCR anew, one entry per CDR3 protein. The data contain about 1.6 million distinct CDR3 sequences, around 36% of them seen just once; the ten biggest clones take up 10% to 12%. Sequences were obtained from blood. These receptors were taken from a woman under 40 in good health.

Only a few counts were recorded for this clonotype. This rearrangement joins TRBV6-5 to TRBJ1-5; TRBD1 is a possible D gene (6 bases). V dropped 11 bases and J dropped 3 bases, with 14 bases sitting between them. CDR1 and CDR2 from the germline V gene are MNHEY and SVGAGI. The CDR3 covers 13 residues. The CDR3 nucleotides are TGTGCCTCCACACAGGGAAACAATCAGCCCCAGCATTTT. It is translated as CASTQGNNQPQHF.

V usage is TRBV10-3 and J usage is TRBJ1-1; no firm D call. Trimming shortened V by 0 bases and J by 5 bases, and 7 bases separated the two germline ends. This CDR3 spans 13 amino acids. Germline CDR1 is ENHRY and CDR2 is SYGVKD. The CDR3 DNA reads as TGTGCCATCAGTGAGTCAATGGGGACTGAAGCTTTCTTT. This translates into CAISESMGTEAFF.

This clonotype was picked up many times. CDR3 protein: CASSQTGTRLRTDTQYF. In DNA form, the CDR3 reads TGCGCCAGCAGCCAGACCGGGACTAGGTTACGCACAGATACGCAGTATTTT. This chain links TRBV4-1 with TRBJ2-3; 8 positions match TRBD2. V lost 3 bases, J lost 1 base, and 9 bases stayed unmatched. The length of the CDR3 is 17 residues. Germline CDR1 reads MGHRA; CDR2 reads YSYEKL.

This clonotype appeared a few times. This chain links TRBV7-7 with TRBJ2-6, with TRBD1 as a possible D gene (8 bases). This CDR3 comprises 18 residues. Trimming shortened V by 4 bases and J by 2 bases, and 18 bases separated the two germline ends. Per the germline V gene, CDR1 is SSHAT and CDR2 is FNYEAQ (reference sequence). The CDR3 reads CASSSQGGQVPGANVLTF. CDR3 bases: TGTGCCAGCAGCTCACAGGGGGGGCAAGTACCTGGGGCCAACGTCCTGACTTTC.

V gene TRBV21-1 combines with J gene TRBJ2-5; the table gives TRBD1 as D, unverified against the DNA. TRBV21-1 constitutes a pseudogene. CDR3 length equals 13 residues. The CDR3 region is CASSKSGTETQYF. The CDR3 DNA is TGTGCCAGCAGCAAATCGGGGACGGAGACCCAGTACTTC.

This clonotype was counted a single time. The gene calls are TRBV7-2 and TRBJ1-2; 7 bases are a match to TRBD1. The CDR3 is made up of 14 amino acids. The germline gives CDR1 SGHTA, CDR2 FQGNSA. J was trimmed by 2 bases and V by 7 bases; bases with no gene match: 7. The CDR3 DNA reads TGTGCCAGCAACTCAAAGACAGGGAACTATGGCTACACCTTC. Its protein product is CASNSKTGNYGYTF.

The chain couples TRBV5-1 to TRBJ2-1, with 12 bases that match TRBD2. Trimming cost V 4 bases and J 0 bases; bases outside gene matches: 8. CDR1 is SGHRS and CDR2 is YFSETQ in the germline V gene. The CDR3 covers 18 residues. CDR3 coding DNA: TGCGCCAGCAGCGCCCCCTCTAGCGGGGGGGGCTCCTACAATGAGCAGTTCTTC. It codes for CASSAPSSGGGSYNEQFF.

This clonotype has just a few counts. Here the CDR3 DNA reads TGTGCCAGCAGCCAAGATGTCAGGGCGGTCTATGGCTACACCTTC. This translates into CASSQDVRAVYGYTF. The chain carries TRBV14 and TRBJ1-2; D perhaps matches TRBD1 (5 bases). The CDR3 covers 15 residues. The germline V gene encodes CDR1 SGHDN and CDR2 FVKESK. The V end was cut by 0 bases, the J end by 4 bases, with 12 bases between.

V is TRBV2 and J is TRBJ2-7; 14 bases line up with TRBD2. The J call may be mistaken, given a closer DNA end match to TRBJ2-5. This CDR3 is 15 amino acids long. The germline CDR1 and CDR2 sequences are SNHLY and FYNNEI. The CDR3: CASSVGLAGEGTQYF. CDR3 nucleotides: TGTGCCAGCAGTGTGGGACTAGCGGGGGAAGGGACCCAGTACTTC.

As concerns this clonotype: Germline is not matched at one junction end, which may reflect a read error. This chain links TRBV5-1 with TRBJ1-2; D gene unclear. Germline lookup yields CDR1 SGHRS and CDR2 YFSETQ. The CDR3 totals 14 residues. The CDR3 DNA reads as TGCGCCAGCAGCTTGGCCAGCGATAACTATAGCTACACCTTC. Amino acid sequence: CASSLASDNYSYTF.

The V call is TRBV15, the J call TRBJ1-6, with D hard to call. CDR1 is LNHNV, CDR2 YYDKDF, per germline (reference sequence). The V gene lost 5 bases and the J gene lost 7 bases, with 12 bases spanning the gap. This CDR3 is 14 amino acids long. As DNA, the CDR3 is TGTGCCACCAGCCCCCGCGGACGAAATTCACCCCTCCACTTT. Translation: CATSPRGRNSPLHF.

The rearrangement uses TRBV7-2 and TRBJ1-5; D is undetermined. V lost 0 bases to trimming and J lost 0 bases, with 15 bases between them. The CDR3 has 18 residues. From germline, CDR1 is SGHTA and CDR2 FQGNSA. CDR3 nucleotide sequence: TGTGCCAGCAGCTTAGCGGCGGGTAAAACGGATAGCAATCAGCCCCAGCATTTT. It codes for CASSLAAGKTDSNQPQHF. The full variable domain, in which reference TRBV7-2 and TRBJ1-5 provide the parts outside the CDR3, is GAGVSQSPSNKVTEKGKDVELRCDPISGHTALYWYRQSLGQGLEFLIYFQGNSAPDKSGLPSDRFSAERTGGSVSTLTIQRTQQEDSAVYLCASSLAAGKTDSNQPQHFGDGTRLSIL.

This clonotype appeared a few times. This chain connects TRBV7-9 to TRBJ2-1; 9 bases fit TRBD2. V shed 4 bases, J shed 4 bases, and the junction held 5 bases outside the gene matches. Germline loops: CDR1 SEHNR, CDR2 FQNEAQ (reference sequence). The length of the CDR3 is 15 residues. The DNA for the CDR3 is TGTGCCAGCAGCTACCCGGGACTAGCTTACAATGAGCAGTTCTTC. It codes for CASSYPGLAYNEQFF.

The rearrangement uses TRBV6-5 and TRBJ2-3, with 9 bases matching TRBD2. V shed 0 bases and J 1 base; nucleotides not matched to a gene: 2. The CDR3 consists of 16 residues. Germline CDR1 reads MNHEY; CDR2 reads SVGAGI. CDR3 sequence reads: CASSYSGGRGTDTQYF. The CDR3 region has the DNA TGTGCCAGCAGTTACTCGGGCGGGAGGGGCACAGATACGCAGTATTTT.

The chain is built from TRBV5-6 and TRBJ2-2; 8 bases align to TRBD2. Germline V gene sequence: CDR1 SGHDT, CDR2 YYEEEE. J gave up 4 bases and V 4 bases, and 3 bases lay outside the gene matches. CDR3 length: 14 amino acids. CDR3 region: CASSGGLVTGELFF. As DNA, the CDR3 is TGTGCCAGCAGCGGGGGACTAGTCACCGGGGAGCTGTTTTTT.

This clonotype was counted once. One end of the junction fails to match germline, which may point to a read error. The rearrangement links TRBV9 to TRBJ2-1; maybe TRBD2 (5 bases). The CDR3 is 14 amino acids. Germline V gives CDR1 SGDLS, CDR2 YYNGEE. The CDR3 here is CAGSPREGTGEQFF. The CDR3 nucleotides read TGTGCCGGCAGCCCCCGAGAGGGAACCGGTGAGCAGTTCTTC.

A few counts support this clonotype. The chain employs TRBV12-3 or TRBV12-4 and TRBJ2-5; 10 nucleotides align to TRBD1. With 6 bases clipped from V and 5 bases from J, the junction kept 6 bases outside the gene matches. CDR3 size: 14 residues. CDR3 loop: CASSMTGGRETQYF. CDR3 sequence (DNA): TGTGCCAGCAGCATGACAGGGGGCAGGGAGACCCAGTACTTC.

This clonotype appeared many times. The chain uses TRBV3-1 and TRBJ2-6; D call uncertain. This CDR3 has 16 amino acids. CDR1 and CDR2 from the germline V gene are LGHDT and YNNKEL (reference sequence). Trimming shortened V by 4 bases and J by 0 bases, and 10 bases separated the two germline ends. The CDR3 loop is CASSPLSNSGANVLTF. In nucleotides, the CDR3 is TGTGCCAGCAGCCCCCTGTCTAACTCTGGGGCCAACGTCCTGACTTTC. Full variable domain (outside the CDR3, taken from reference TRBV3-1 and TRBJ2-6): DTAVSQTPKYLVTQMGNDKSIKCEQNLGHDTMYWYKQDSKKFLKIMFSYNNKELIINETVPNRFSPKSPDKAHLNLHINSLELGDSAVYFCASSPLSNSGANVLTFGAGSRLTVL.

This clonotype appeared a single time. J is TRBJ2-1 and V is TRBV5-1, with D uncertain. Per the germline V gene, CDR1 is SGHRS and CDR2 is YFSETQ. The ends were cut back, 0 bases at V and 8 bases at J, with 15 bases in the middle. This CDR3 comprises 15 residues. CDR3 nucleotide sequence: TGCGCCAGCAGCTTGGAGGTGTATGGCATCGATGAGCAGTTCTTC. Protein: CASSLEVYGIDEQFF.

V is TRBV5-6 and J is TRBJ2-7; possibly TRBD1 for D (7 bases). V lost 0 bases, J lost 2 bases, and 18 bases lay in between. Per the germline V gene, CDR1 is SGHDT and CDR2 is YYEEEE. This CDR3 is built from 17 residues. CDR3 nucleotide sequence: TGTGCCAGCAGCTTGGCAGGAGGGGGACAGAAAGCCTACGAGCAGTACTTC. Its protein product is CASSLAGGGQKAYEQYF. Supplemented by reference TRBV5-6 and TRBJ2-7, the full variable domain reads DAGVTQSPTHLIKTRGQQVTLRCSPKSGHDTVSWYQQALGQGPQFIFQYYEEEERQRGNFPDRFSGHQFPNYSSELNVNALLLGDSALYLCASSLAGGGQKAYEQYFGPGTRLTVT.

The J gene is TRBJ2-3, the V gene TRBV20-1, with 10 bases that match TRBD1. Unmatched junction bases numbered 13, after V lost 7 bases and J lost 6 bases. The CDR3 has 15 amino acids. Germline lookup yields CDR1 DFQATT and CDR2 SNEGSKA (reference sequence). The CDR3 region is CSGTGGDLVFDTQYF. CDR3 bases: TGCAGTGGGACAGGGGGTGACCTAGTATTCGATACGCAGTATTTT.

The rearrangement links TRBV6-2 or TRBV6-3 to TRBJ2-6; 7 bases map to TRBD1. V lost 2 bases to trimming and J lost 0 bases; unmatched junction nucleotides: 1. This CDR3 has 16 amino acids. Germline CDR1 MNHEY, CDR2 SVGEGT. The CDR3 sequence is CASSYGTASGANVLTF. The CDR3 DNA reads as TGTGCCAGCAGTTACGGGACAGCCTCTGGGGCCAACGTCCTGACTTTC.

The table lists this clonotype with many counts. The rearrangement joins TRBV4-1 to TRBJ2-5; no clear D. CDR3 length equals 13 residues. The germline V and J ends were trimmed by 4 bases and 5 bases, with 11 bases remaining between them. CDR1 is MGHRA, CDR2 YSYEKL, per germline. The CDR3 here is CASSLSVGETQYF. CDR3 coding DNA: TGCGCCAGCAGCCTAAGTGTGGGGGAGACCCAGTACTTC.

The V and J genes are TRBV29-1 and TRBJ2-7; D might be TRBD1 or TRBD2, each matching 5 bases. V lost 4 bases, J lost 0 bases, and 7 bases lay in between. Per germline, CDR1 SQVTM and CDR2 ANQGSEA. The length of the CDR3 is 12 residues. The CDR3: CSVGDHSYEQYF. The CDR3 bases are TGCAGCGTTGGGGACCACTCCTACGAGCAGTACTTC.